Following are 3 T cell receptor beta chains from one sample sequenced in a study of T cells in Graves' hyperthyroidism and ophthalmopathy. TCR beta CDR3 regions were amplified from RNA transcripts. Researchers ran a first-round RT-PCR on the TCR CDR3 using the HTBI primer set. Each CDR3 protein is one row after TCRdb ran MiXCR on the multiplex PCR reads. The sample lists 450,000 to 700,000 distinct CDR3 sequences; 35% to 55% were seen once. Sequencing was carried out using peripheral blood or thyroid tissue (not recorded which). These receptors all come from a woman between 18 and 29 years old with Graves' hyperthyroidism.

The chain has TRBV3-1 and TRBJ2-2; tentatively, D is TRBD1 (6 bases). Germline CDR1 and CDR2: LGHDT and YNNKEL (reference sequence). This CDR3 spans 15 amino acids. Trimming cost V 4 bases and J 1 base, with 10 bases left between them. CDR3 protein: CASSPPGQNTGELFF. In nucleotides, the CDR3 is TGTGCCAGCAGCCCTCCGGGACAGAACACCGGGGAGCTGTTTTTT. The entire variable domain, with the rest obtained from reference TRBV3-1 and TRBJ2-2, is as follows: DTAVSQTPKYLVTQMGNDKSIKCEQNLGHDTMYWYKQDSKKFLKIMFSYNNKELIINETVPNRFSPKSPDKAHLNLHINSLELGDSAVYFCASSPPGQNTGELFFGEGSRLTVL.

This clonotype has ten or more counts. V is TRBV7-2 and J is TRBJ1-5; D is unresolved. This CDR3 is 12 amino acids long. Per the germline V gene, CDR1 is SGHTA and CDR2 is FQGNSA. Trimming removed 2 bases from V and 9 bases from J, with 8 bases in between. This CDR3 is CASSLLDSPQHF. CDR3 nucleotides: TGTGCCAGCAGCTTATTAGATTCGCCCCAGCATTTT.

The chain combines TRBV10-3 with TRBJ1-3; D is possibly TRBD1 (5 bases). The V end lost 0 bases, the J end lost 0 bases, and 9 bases lay between the germline ends. Per germline, CDR1 ENHRY and CDR2 SYGVKD. CDR3 size: 16 residues. CDR3 loop: CAISESGLSSGNTIYF. The CDR3 DNA sequence: TGTGCCATCAGTGAGTCGGGACTGAGCTCTGGAAACACCATATATTTT.